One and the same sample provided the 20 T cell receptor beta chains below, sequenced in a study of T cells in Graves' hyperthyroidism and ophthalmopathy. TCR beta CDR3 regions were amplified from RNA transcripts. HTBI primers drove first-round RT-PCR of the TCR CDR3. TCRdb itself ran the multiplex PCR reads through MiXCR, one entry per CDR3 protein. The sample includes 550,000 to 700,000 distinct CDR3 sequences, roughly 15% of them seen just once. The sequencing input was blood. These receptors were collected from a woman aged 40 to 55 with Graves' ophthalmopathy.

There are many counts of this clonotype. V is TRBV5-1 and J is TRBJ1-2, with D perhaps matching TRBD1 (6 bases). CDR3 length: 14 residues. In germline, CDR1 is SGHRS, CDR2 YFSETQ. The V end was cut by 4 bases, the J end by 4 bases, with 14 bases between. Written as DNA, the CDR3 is TGCGCCAGCAGCCTCCCAGGGGTCTCCTATGGCTACACCTTC. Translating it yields CASSLPGVSYGYTF. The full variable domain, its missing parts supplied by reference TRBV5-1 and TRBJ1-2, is KAGVTQTPRYLIKTRGQQVTLSCSPISGHRSVSWYQQTPGQGLQFLFEYFSETQRNKGNFPGRFSGRQFSNSRSEMNVSTLELGDSALYLCASSLPGVSYGYTFGSGTRLTVV.

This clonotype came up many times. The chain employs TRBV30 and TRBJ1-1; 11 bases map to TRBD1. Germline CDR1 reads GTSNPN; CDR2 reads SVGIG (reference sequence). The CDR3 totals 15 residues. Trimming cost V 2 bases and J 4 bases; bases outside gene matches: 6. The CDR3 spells CAWSSDRGRGTEAFF. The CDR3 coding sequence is TGTGCCTGGAGTTCGGACAGGGGGCGAGGCACTGAAGCTTTCTTT.

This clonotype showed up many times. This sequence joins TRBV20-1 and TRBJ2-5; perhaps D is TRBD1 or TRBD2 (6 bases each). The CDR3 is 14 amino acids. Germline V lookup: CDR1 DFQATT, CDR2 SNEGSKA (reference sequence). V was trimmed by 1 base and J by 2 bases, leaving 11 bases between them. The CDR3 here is CSARVGGRQETQYF. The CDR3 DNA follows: TGCAGTGCTAGAGTAGGGGGGAGGCAAGAGACCCAGTACTTC.

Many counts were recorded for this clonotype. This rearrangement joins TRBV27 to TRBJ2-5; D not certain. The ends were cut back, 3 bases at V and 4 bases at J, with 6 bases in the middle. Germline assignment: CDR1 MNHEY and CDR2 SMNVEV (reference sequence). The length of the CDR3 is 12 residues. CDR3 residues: CASSFYGETQYF. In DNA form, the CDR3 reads TGTGCCAGCAGTTTCTACGGAGAGACCCAGTACTTC.

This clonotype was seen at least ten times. The CDR3 bases are TGTGCCAGCGTAGTTAACTATGGCTACACCTTC. Amino acid sequence: CASVVNYGYTF. This chain links TRBV6-5 with TRBJ1-2; D is unresolved. This CDR3 is 11 amino acids long. CDR1 is MNHEY, CDR2 SVGAGI, per germline. Between the trimmed V and J ends, which lost 8 bases and 1 base, there was a span of 5 bases.

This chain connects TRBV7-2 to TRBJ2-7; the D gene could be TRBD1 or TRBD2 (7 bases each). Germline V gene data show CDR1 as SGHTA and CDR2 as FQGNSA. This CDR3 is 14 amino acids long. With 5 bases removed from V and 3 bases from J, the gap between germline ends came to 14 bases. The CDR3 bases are TGTGCCAGCAGCGGCAGGGGGGGTGACTACGAGCAGTACTTC. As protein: CASSGRGGDYEQYF. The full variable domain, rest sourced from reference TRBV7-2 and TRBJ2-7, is GAGVSQSPSNKVTEKGKDVELRCDPISGHTALYWYRQSLGQGLEFLIYFQGNSAPDKSGLPSDRFSAERTGGSVSTLTIQRTQQEDSAVYLCASSGRGGDYEQYFGPGTRLTVT.

The CDR3 bases are TGCGCCAGCAGCTTTGGAGGAACGGTGAACACTGAAGCTTTCTTT. It translates to CASSFGGTVNTEAFF. The V and J genes are TRBV5-1 and TRBJ1-1; D ambiguous. There are 15 residues in the CDR3. The V end was cut by 2 bases, the J end by 0 bases, with 11 bases between. Germline CDR1 and CDR2: SGHRS and YFSETQ.

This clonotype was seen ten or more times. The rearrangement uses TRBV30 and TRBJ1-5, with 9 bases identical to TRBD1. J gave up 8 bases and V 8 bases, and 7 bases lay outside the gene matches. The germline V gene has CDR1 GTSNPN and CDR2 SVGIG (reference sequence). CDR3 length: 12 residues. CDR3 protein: CAVNRGQEPQHF. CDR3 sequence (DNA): TGTGCCGTTAACAGGGGGCAGGAGCCCCAGCATTTT.

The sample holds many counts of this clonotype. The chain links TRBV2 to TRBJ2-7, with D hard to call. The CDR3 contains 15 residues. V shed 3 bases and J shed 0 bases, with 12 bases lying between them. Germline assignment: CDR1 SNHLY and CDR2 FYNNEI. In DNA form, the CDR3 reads TGTGCCAGCAGTGACTTGACCAAGGCCTCCTACGAGCAGTACTTC. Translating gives CASSDLTKASYEQYF.

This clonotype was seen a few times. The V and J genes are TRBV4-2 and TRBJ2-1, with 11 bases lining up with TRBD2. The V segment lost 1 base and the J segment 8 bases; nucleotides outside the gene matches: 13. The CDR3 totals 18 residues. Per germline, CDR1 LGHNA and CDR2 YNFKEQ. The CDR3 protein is CASSQVGLAGSLVYEQFF. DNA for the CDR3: TGTGCCAGCAGCCAAGTCGGACTAGCGGGTTCTTTGGTGTATGAGCAGTTCTTC.

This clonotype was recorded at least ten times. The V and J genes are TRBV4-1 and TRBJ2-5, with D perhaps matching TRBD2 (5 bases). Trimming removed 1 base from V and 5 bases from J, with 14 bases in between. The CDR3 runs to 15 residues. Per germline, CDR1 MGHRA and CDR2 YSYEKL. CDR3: CASSQAIGIVETQYF. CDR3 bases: TGCGCCAGCAGCCAAGCAATCGGGATCGTTGAGACCCAGTACTTC.

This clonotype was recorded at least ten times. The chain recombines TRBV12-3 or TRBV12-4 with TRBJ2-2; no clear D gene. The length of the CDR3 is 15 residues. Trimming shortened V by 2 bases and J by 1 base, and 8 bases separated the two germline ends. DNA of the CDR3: TGTGCCAGCAGTTTATGGTTGGAGAACACCGGGGAGCTGTTTTTT. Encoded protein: CASSLWLENTGELFF.

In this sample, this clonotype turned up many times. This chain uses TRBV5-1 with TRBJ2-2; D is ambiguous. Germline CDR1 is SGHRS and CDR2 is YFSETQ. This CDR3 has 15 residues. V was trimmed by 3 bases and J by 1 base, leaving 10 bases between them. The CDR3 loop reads CASSWTDLNTGELFF. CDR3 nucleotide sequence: TGCGCCAGCAGCTGGACGGACCTGAACACCGGGGAGCTGTTTTTT.

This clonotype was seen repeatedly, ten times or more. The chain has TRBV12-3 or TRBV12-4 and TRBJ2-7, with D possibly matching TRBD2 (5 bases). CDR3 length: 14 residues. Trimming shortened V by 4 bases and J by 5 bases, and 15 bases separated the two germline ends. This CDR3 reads CASSSREGRDEQYF. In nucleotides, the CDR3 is TGTGCCAGCAGTTCCCGGGAAGGGCGGGACGAGCAGTACTTC.

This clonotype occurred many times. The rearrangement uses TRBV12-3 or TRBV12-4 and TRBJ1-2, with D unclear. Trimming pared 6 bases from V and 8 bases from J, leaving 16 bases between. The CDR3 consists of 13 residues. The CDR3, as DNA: TGTGCCAGCAGGCCGGGTTTGGTGGAGGGCTACACCTTC. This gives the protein CASRPGLVEGYTF.

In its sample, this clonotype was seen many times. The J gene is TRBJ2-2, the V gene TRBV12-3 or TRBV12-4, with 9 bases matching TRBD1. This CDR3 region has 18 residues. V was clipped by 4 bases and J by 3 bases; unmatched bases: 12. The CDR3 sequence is CASSSWDGDRADTGELFF. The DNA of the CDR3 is TGTGCCAGCAGTTCCTGGGATGGGGACAGGGCCGACACCGGGGAGCTGTTTTTT.

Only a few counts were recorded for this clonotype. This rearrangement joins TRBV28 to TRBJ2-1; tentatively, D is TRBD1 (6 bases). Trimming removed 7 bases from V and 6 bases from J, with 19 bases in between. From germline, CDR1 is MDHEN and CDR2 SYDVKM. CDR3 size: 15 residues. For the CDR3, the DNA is TGTGCCAGCACCTCGTCACCCGAAGGGGGCAATGAGCAGTTCTTC. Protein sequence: CASTSSPEGGNEQFF.

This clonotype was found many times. CDR3: CSAREAAQTVEQYF. The CDR3 region has the DNA TGCAGTGCTAGAGAGGCAGCCCAAACTGTCGAGCAGTACTTC. This sequence joins TRBV20-1 and TRBJ2-7; unclear D gene. The CDR3 spans 14 residues. V lost 0 bases and J lost 6, with 15 bases in between. The germline V gene encodes CDR1 DFQATT and CDR2 SNEGSKA (reference sequence).

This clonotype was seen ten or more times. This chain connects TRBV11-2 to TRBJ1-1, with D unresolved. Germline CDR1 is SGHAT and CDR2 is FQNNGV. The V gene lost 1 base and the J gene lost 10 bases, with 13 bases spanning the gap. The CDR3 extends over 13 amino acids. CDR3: CASSLGAEAGAFF. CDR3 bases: TGTGCCAGCAGCTTAGGAGCTGAGGCCGGAGCTTTCTTT.

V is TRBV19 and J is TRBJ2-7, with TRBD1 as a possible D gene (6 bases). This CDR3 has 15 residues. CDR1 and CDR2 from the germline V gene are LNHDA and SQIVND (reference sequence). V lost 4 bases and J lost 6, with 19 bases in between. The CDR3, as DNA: TGTGCCAGTAGTACAGCTTCAGGGGAACGCTCCGAGCAGTACTTC. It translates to CASSTASGERSEQYF.